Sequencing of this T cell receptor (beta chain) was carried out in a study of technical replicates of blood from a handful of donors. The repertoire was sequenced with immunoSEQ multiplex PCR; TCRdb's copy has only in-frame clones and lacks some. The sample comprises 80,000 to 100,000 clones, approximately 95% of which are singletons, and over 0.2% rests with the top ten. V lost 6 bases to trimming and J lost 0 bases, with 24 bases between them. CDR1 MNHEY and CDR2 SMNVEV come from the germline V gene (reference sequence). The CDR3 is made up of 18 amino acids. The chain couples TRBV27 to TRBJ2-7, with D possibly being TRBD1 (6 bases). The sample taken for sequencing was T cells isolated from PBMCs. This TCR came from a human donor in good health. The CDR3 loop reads CASRPYSPRTVFSYEQYF. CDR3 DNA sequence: TGTGCCAGCAGGCCTTATTCCCCCCGGACAGTCTTCTCCTACGAGCAGTACTTC.